This TCR beta chain originates from a study of T cells in tuberculosis. Germline V CDR1 and CDR2: ENHRY, SYGVKD. V dropped 3 bases and J dropped 11; count of bases not matched to a gene: 9. The CDR3 extends over 13 amino acids. This clone showed up just once. Using immunoSEQ multiplex PCR, the repertoire was profiled, and TCRdb retains in-frame clones only, with some absent. This sample has just under 45,000 clones, with about 95% found just once. This TCR derives from a donor between 10 and 35 years old with latent tuberculosis or without tuberculosis infection. Some clones in this sample may be carry-over from other donors' samples. Sequencing input: PBMCs. V and J are TRBV10-3 and TRBJ1-2, with 7 bases fitting TRBD1. The CDR3, as DNA: TGTGCCATCAGTGATGTAGGGGGCCTAGGTTACACCTTC. Translated, it gives CAISDVGGLGYTF.